This TCR beta chain came from a study of breast tumors, draining lymph nodes, adjacent tissues. Study conclusions and caveats: Most tumor T cells seemingly derive from lymph node, then expand in tumor. Tumors had less TCR diversity than lymph nodes, more than nontumor tissue. Luminal-like breast cancer showed significantly greater tumor-nontumor repertoire similarity than basal-like breast cancer did. Tumor T cell lymph node origin was a supported hypothesis, not proven.

The CDR3 covers 13 residues. Deletions cut 7 bases from V and 8 bases from J, with 12 bases between. The lymph nodes were axillary draining lymph nodes from breast cancer patients. This clonotype was counted ten times or more. What it binds is not known. TCRdb re-called the multiplex PCR reads through MiXCR, storing one row per CDR3 protein. This sample has some 120,000 distinct CDR3 sequences, with about 20% found just once. The receptor comes from a female donor with breast cancer. Some clones in this sample may be carry-over from other donors' samples. The chain couples TRBV12-3 or TRBV12-4 to TRBJ1-6; no definite D call. Material for sequencing was axillary lymph node tissue. CDR3 sequence (DNA): TGTGCCAGCAACGATTTGGGAGATTCACCCCTCCACTTT. The encoded protein is CASNDLGDSPLHF.